This T cell receptor beta chain originates from a study of blood T cells in healthy people across ages. The study's findings and limits: Measured against age, TCR beta diversity per million T cells decreased in a roughly linear manner.

With a J-beta primer mix and a sample-barcoded 5' primer, a second PCR ran roughly 6 to 12 cycles. All cDNA molecules were each tagged by a template-switch adaptor with 12 random nucleotides. TCRdb reprocessed the 5' RACE reads with MiXCR, giving one entry per CDR3 protein. Among about 1.4 million distinct CDR3 sequences, around 59% were seen once, and the ten largest hold 5% to 7%. V was pared by 5 bases and J by 6 bases, with 8 bases between. Germline assignment: CDR1 SGHVS and CDR2 FNYEAQ. This CDR3 has 12 residues. Comments on this clonotype: The antigen is undetermined.

This receptor was identified in a man between 18 and 29 years old in good health. Sequencing was done on a sample of blood. The rearrangement uses TRBV7-6 and TRBJ2-1; D gene uncertain. The CDR3 nucleotides read TGTGCCAGCAGCCGTAGAAGCAATGAGCAGTTCTTC. It translates to CASSRRSNEQFF. Using reference TRBV7-6 and TRBJ2-1 for the parts outside the CDR3, the full variable domain is GAGVSQSPRYKVTKRGQDVALRCDPISGHVSLYWYRQALGQGPEFLTYFNYEAQQDKSGLPNDRFSAERPEGSISTLTIQRTEQRDSAMYRCASSRRSNEQFFGPGTRLTVL.